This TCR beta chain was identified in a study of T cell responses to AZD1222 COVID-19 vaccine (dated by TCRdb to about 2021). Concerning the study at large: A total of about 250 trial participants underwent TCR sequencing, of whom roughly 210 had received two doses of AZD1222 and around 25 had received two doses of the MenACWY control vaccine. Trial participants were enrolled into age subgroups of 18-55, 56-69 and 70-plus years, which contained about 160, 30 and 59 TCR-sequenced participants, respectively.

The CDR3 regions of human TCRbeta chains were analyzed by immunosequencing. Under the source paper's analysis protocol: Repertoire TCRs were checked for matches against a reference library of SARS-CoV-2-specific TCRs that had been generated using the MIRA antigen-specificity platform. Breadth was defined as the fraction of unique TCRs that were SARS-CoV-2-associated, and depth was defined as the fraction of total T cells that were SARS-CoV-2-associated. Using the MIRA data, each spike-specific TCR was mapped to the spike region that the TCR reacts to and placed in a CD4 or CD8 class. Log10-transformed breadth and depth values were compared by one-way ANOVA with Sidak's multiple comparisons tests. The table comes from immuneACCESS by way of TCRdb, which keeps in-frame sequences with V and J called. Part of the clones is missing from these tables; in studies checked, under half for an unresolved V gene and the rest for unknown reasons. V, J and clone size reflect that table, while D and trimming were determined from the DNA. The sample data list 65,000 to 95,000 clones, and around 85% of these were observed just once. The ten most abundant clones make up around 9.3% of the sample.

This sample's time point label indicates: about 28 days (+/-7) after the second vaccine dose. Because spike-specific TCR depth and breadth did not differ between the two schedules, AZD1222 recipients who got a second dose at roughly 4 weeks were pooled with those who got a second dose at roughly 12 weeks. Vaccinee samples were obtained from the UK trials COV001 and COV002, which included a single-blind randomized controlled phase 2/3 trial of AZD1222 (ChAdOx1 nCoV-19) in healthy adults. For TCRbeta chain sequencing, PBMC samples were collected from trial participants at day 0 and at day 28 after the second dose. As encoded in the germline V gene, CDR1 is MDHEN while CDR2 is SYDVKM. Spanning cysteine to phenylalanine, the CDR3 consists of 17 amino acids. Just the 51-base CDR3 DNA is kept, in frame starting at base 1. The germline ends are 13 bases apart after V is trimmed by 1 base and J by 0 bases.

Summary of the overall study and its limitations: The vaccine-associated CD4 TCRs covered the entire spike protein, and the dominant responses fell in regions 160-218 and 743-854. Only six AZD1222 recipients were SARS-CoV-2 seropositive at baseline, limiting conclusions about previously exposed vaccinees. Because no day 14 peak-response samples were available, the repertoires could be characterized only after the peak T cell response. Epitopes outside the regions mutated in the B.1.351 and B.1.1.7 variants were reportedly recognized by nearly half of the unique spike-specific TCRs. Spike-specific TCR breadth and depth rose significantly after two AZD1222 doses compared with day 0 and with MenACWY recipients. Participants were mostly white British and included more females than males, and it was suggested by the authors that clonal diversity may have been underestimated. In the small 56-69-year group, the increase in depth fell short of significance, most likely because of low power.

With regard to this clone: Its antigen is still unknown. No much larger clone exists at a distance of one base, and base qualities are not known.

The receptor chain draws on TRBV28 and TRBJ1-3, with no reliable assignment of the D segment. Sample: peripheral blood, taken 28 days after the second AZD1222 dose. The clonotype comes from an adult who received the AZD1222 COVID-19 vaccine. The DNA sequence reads TGTGCCAGCAGTTTATCGGGCAGCTTAGTCTCTGGAAACACCATATATTTT. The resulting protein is CASSLSGSLVSGNTIYF.